Listed below are T cell receptor beta chains from one sample, sequenced in a study of blood T cell repertoires in COVID-19. The repertoire was sequenced with immunoSEQ multiplex PCR; TCRdb's copy has only in-frame clones and lacks some. The repertoire includes some 100,000 clones, about 85% of them detected once, and roughly 13% sits in the top ten. The source material was peripheral blood. The receptors shown here come from a human donor in a cohort sampled during active COVID-19. Both conserved end residues are part of each CDR3. D genes are given only for firm matches.

cdr3_aa,j_call,d_call,v_call
CASSPSPGQGYNEQFF,TRBJ2-1,TRBD1,TRBV18
CASSEARSGANVLTF,TRBJ2-6,NA,TRBV2
CASPGTANSPLHF,TRBJ1-6,TRBD1,TRBV5-3
CASSSRGSSGRGADTQYF,TRBJ2-3,TRBD2,TRBV7-9
CASSRTSGTSHYEQYF,TRBJ2-7,TRBD2,TRBV18
CATGSSSYNEQFF,TRBJ2-1,NA,TRBV6-6
CASSLRTGNYEQYF,TRBJ2-7,TRBD1,TRBV5-1
CASSGGQGWNQPQHF,TRBJ1-5,TRBD1,TRBV2
CASSSTRQSSYEQYF,TRBJ2-7,NA,TRBV7-9
CASGTSGAGEQYF,TRBJ2-7,TRBD2,TRBV12-3/TRBV12-4
CASSPSGRGSYNEQFF,TRBJ2-1,NA,TRBV18
CASSPLGSNQPQHF,TRBJ1-5,NA,TRBV14
CASSQTIQGGNEQYF,TRBJ2-7,NA,TRBV4-1
CASSLSVVDSRYNEQFF,TRBJ2-1,NA,TRBV7-2
CASSQELGPYGYTF,TRBJ1-2,NA,TRBV4-1
CASSPVGGGPGNTIYF,TRBJ1-3,NA,TRBV4-3
CASSLTGLAGGPLNF,TRBJ2-5,TRBD2,TRBV7-8
CASSRRGETQYF,TRBJ2-5,NA,TRBV19
CASRYGLAGKNEQFF,TRBJ2-1,TRBD2,TRBV6-2/TRBV6-3
CASSTRAGGLAEAFF,TRBJ1-1,TRBD1,TRBV3-1/TRBV3-2
CATPQGGYTF,TRBJ1-2,NA,TRBV24-1
CASSYSSPRGNYGYTF,TRBJ1-2,NA,TRBV6-5
CASSTYDRANYGYTF,TRBJ1-2,TRBD1,TRBV7-9
CASGSWGGTEAFF,TRBJ1-1,NA,TRBV12-5
CASSASQGFLSYEQYF,TRBJ2-7,NA,TRBV5-5
CASSGGINEQFF,TRBJ2-1,NA,TRBV9
CASSWGDRVTYGYTF,TRBJ1-2,TRBD1,TRBV5-6
CASSPQAGSSYEQYF,TRBJ2-7,TRBD2,TRBV7-2
CASSGQGSAEAFF,TRBJ1-1,TRBD1,TRBV7-2
CASSLSFATSGNTIYF,TRBJ1-3,NA,TRBV27
CASSYRQGGYGYTF,TRBJ1-2,TRBD1,TRBV6-5
CASSSPTGGWSYEQYF,TRBJ2-7,TRBD2,TRBV7-9
CASGLVPLAGRSYNEQFF,TRBJ2-1,TRBD2,TRBV12-5
CASSFDRAFYNEQFF,TRBJ2-1,TRBD1,TRBV11-3
CAWSPLAGAYYEQYF,TRBJ2-7,TRBD2,TRBV30